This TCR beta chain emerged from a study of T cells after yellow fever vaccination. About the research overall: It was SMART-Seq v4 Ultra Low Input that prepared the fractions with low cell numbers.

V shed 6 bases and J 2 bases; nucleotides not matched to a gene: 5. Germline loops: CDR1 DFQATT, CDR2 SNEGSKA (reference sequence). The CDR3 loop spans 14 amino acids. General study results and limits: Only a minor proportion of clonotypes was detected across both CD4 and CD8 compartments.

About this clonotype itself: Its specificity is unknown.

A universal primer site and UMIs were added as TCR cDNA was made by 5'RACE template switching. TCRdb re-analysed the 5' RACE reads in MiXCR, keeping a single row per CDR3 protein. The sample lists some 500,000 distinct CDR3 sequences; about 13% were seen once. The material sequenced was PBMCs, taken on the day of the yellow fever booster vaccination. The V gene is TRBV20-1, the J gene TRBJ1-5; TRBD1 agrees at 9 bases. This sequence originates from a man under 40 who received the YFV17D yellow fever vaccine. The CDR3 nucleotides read TGCAGTGCAACACAGGGGGCTGGCAATCAGCCCCAGCATTTT. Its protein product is CSATQGAGNQPQHF.